What follows is one T cell receptor (beta chain) and its context. These data belong to a study of PD-L1 blockade in urothelial cancer. Study-wide background: Each blood sample yielded a median of 141,255 T cells.

Clones were read by immunoSEQ multiplex PCR, and TCRdb kept only the in-frame ones, dropping some. Here the sample spans about 72,000 clones, 86% being singletons. Documented time point: pretreatment peripheral blood. V was cut by 2 bases and J by 3 bases, with 17 bases left in between. This CDR3 has 17 amino acids. Germline CDR1 reads LNHDA; CDR2 reads SQIVND (reference sequence). The sample was PBMCs, taken around atezolizumab (anti-PD-L1) treatment. The chain carries TRBV19 and TRBJ1-5; no clear D. The receptor comes from a man aged 55-75 years with urothelial cancer. The CDR3 DNA reads TGTGCCAGTAGTATACAGTTCGGGTTATCTTTCAATCAGCCCCAGCATTTT. The encoded protein is CASSIQFGLSFNQPQHF. The whole variable domain, remainder taken from reference TRBV19 and TRBJ1-5, is DGGITQSPKYLFRKEGQNVTLSCEQNLNHDAMYWYRQDPGQGLRLIYYSQIVNDFQKGDIAEGYSVSREKKESFPLTVTSAQKNPTAFYLCASSIQFGLSFNQPQHFGDGTRLSIL.